The 27 T cell receptor beta chains below all came from one sample that was sequenced in a study of cytomegalovirus exposure and HLA in healthy donors. With 60 Vbeta and 13 Jbeta primers, the PCR was carried out. Here immunoSEQ multiplex PCR was the method, and the copy in TCRdb shows in-frame clones only, minus some. The sample contains 180,000 or so clones, over 65% of which appear only once. The sequenced material came from PBMCs. The receptors come from a woman aged 55-75 years in good health and CMV-seropositive.

The rearrangement uses TRBV28 and TRBJ1-2, with D perhaps matching TRBD1 (5 bases). The CDR3 has 12 residues. Trimming cost V 7 bases and J 5 bases, with 11 bases left between them. Germline lookup yields CDR1 MDHEN and CDR2 SYDVKM. CDR3 coding DNA: TGTGCCAGCACCCCAGGGAGGTATGGCTACACCTTC. Protein product: CASTPGRYGYTF.

This chain connects TRBV28 to TRBJ2-1; 8 bases match TRBD2. The trim removed 7 bases at V and 2 bases at J, leaving 13 bases unmatched. Germline values: CDR1 MDHEN, CDR2 SYDVKM. The CDR3 is 17 residues long. CDR3 sequence: CASMASGHNPTYNEQFF. The DNA of the CDR3 is TGTGCCAGCATGGCTAGCGGGCACAACCCAACCTACAATGAGCAGTTCTTC. The whole variable domain, remainder taken from reference TRBV28 and TRBJ2-1, is DVKVTQSSRYLVKRTGEKVFLECVQDMDHENMFWYRQDPGLGLRLIYFSYDVKMKEKGDIPEGYSVSREKKERFSLILESASTNQTSMYLCASMASGHNPTYNEQFFGPGTRLTVL.

The chain carries TRBV5-1 and TRBJ2-2, with D uncertain. V dropped 3 bases and J dropped 3 bases, with 9 bases sitting between them. This CDR3 contains 14 residues. Germline loops: CDR1 SGHRS, CDR2 YFSETQ. Written as DNA, the CDR3 is TGCGCCAGCAGCTCCCGACTTGACACCGGGGAGCTGTTTTTT. Protein: CASSSRLDTGELFF.

The V and J genes are TRBV5-1 and TRBJ2-5; no firm D call. Germline V CDR1 and CDR2: SGHRS, YFSETQ. The CDR3 loop spans 14 amino acids. Trimming pared 0 bases from V and 5 bases from J, leaving 11 bases between. The CDR3 DNA is TGCGCCAGCAGCTTGGGTCCCCCCCGGGAGACCCAGTACTTC. Translated: CASSLGPPRETQYF.

This chain links TRBV28 with TRBJ2-1, with D uncertain. The CDR3 length is 14 residues. Germline-derived CDR1 and CDR2 are MDHEN and SYDVKM. Trimming took off 2 bases at V and 8 bases at J, with 13 bases between the two ends. The CDR3 is CASSLAAVSHEQFF. The CDR3 region has the DNA TGTGCCAGCAGTTTAGCCGCGGTGTCACATGAGCAGTTCTTC.

V gene TRBV23-1 combines with J gene TRBJ2-7; TRBD2 aligns across 7 bases. TRBV23-1 is an ORF, with its function uncertain. V lost 3 bases and J lost 4; bases outside the gene matches: 0. This CDR3 is 12 amino acids long. The chain's CDR3 is CASSQGGYEQYF. The CDR3 region has the DNA TGCGCCAGCAGTCAGGGAGGGTACGAGCAGTACTTC.

A few counts support this clone. The V and J genes are TRBV11-1 and TRBJ2-1, with 8 bases fitting TRBD1. The CDR3 runs 14 residues. Germline lookup yields CDR1 SGHAT and CDR2 FQDESV (reference sequence). Trimming cost V 4 bases and J 2 bases; bases outside gene matches: 1. This CDR3 reads CASSYRGTYNEQFF. DNA for the CDR3: TGTGCCAGCAGCTACAGGGGGACCTACAATGAGCAGTTCTTC. The variable domain in full, with the rest retrieved from reference TRBV11-1 and TRBJ2-1, is EAEVAQSPRYKITEKSQAVAFWCDPISGHATLYWYRQILGQGPELLVQFQDESVVDDSQLPKDRFSAERLKGVDSTLKIQPAELGDSAMYLCASSYRGTYNEQFFGPGTRLTVL.

Worth noting for this clone: Other DNA sequences of this sample code for an identical CDR3. CDR3 region: CASSIQGSNQPQHF. The CDR3 nucleotides read TGTGCCAGTAGTATACAGGGTAGCAATCAGCCCCAGCATTTT. The V gene is TRBV19, the J gene TRBJ1-5, with a weak D call TRBD1 (5 bases). The CDR3 totals 14 residues. V shed 2 bases and J shed 0 bases, with 5 bases lying between them. CDR1 is LNHDA and CDR2 is SQIVND in the germline V gene (reference sequence).

This clone has just a few counts. The genes are TRBV21-1 and TRBJ2-1; the DNA was not compared with TRBD2, the D call given in the table. TRBV21-1 is an annotated pseudogene. The CDR3 loop spans 17 amino acids. CDR3 coding DNA: TGTGCCGGAGCGGGGCTAGGGAGAAATTACTCCTACAATGAGCAGTTCTTC. Protein sequence: CAGAGLGRNYSYNEQFF.

In DNA form, the CDR3 reads TGTGCCAGCTCCCTAGGACAGGGTCCCTACGAGCAGTACTTC. Protein: CASSLGQGPYEQYF. This chain uses TRBV18 with TRBJ2-7; TRBD1 matches at 8 bases. With V trimmed by 6 bases and J by 2 bases, 6 bases remained unmatched. In germline, CDR1 is KGHSH, CDR2 LQKENI. The CDR3 is 14 residues long.

The chain joins TRBV5-5 to TRBJ2-3, with D tentatively TRBD1 (5 bases). V was cut by 3 bases and J by 4 bases, with 21 bases left in between. CDR3 size: 17 residues. CDR1 SGHKS and CDR2 YYEKEE come from the germline V gene (reference sequence). This chain's CDR3 is CASSSRLAEAQADTQYF. CDR3 sequence (DNA): TGTGCCAGCAGCTCCCGTCTGGCAGAAGCACAGGCAGATACGCAGTATTTT.

The chain carries TRBV5-8 and TRBJ2-3; TRBD1 matches 7 bases. J was trimmed by 0 bases and V by 3 bases; bases with no gene match: 7. CDR1 and CDR2 (germline): SGHTS, YDEGEE. The CDR3 is 16 residues long. The CDR3: CASSSGTDFSTDTQYF. DNA of the CDR3: TGTGCCAGCAGCTCCGGGACAGACTTTAGCACAGATACGCAGTATTTT.

Remarks on this clone: At one of its ends the junction is not consistent with the germline gene, which may arise from a read error. The chain is built from TRBV7-2 and TRBJ2-3, with 10 bases matching TRBD2. Germline CDR1 is SGHTA and CDR2 is FQGNSA. The CDR3 extends over 15 amino acids. The CDR3 protein is CASSLAGARKDTQYF. CDR3 nucleotide sequence: TGTGCCAGCAGCCTAGCGGGGGCACGAAAAGATACGCAGTATTTT.

The V gene is TRBV28, the J gene TRBJ1-4; maybe TRBD1 (6 bases). Germline lookup yields CDR1 MDHEN and CDR2 SYDVKM. The V end lost 5 bases, the J end lost 0 bases, and 22 bases lay between the germline ends. The CDR3 consists of 19 residues. The CDR3 DNA is TGTGCCAGCAGTAAAGTACAAGGGGGTCGAGTCTCAACTAATGAAAAACTGTTTTTT. The encoded protein is CASSKVQGGRVSTNEKLFF.

The V and J genes are TRBV25-1 and TRBJ2-7; a weak D match, TRBD1 (6 bases). The CDR3 spans 14 residues. V was pared by 6 bases and J by 4 bases, with 16 bases between. Germline V gene sequence: CDR1 MGHDK, CDR2 SYGVNS. The DNA for the CDR3 is TGTGCCAGCAGCGAACAGGGTATCCTTTACGAGCAGTACTTC. This sequence encodes CASSEQGILYEQYF.

This clone was seen a few times. The gene calls are TRBV6-1 and TRBJ1-3, with 9 nucleotides matching TRBD1. V trimming: 4 bases; J trimming: 2 bases; junction bases outside the gene matches: 12. The CDR3 runs 18 residues. Germline CDR1 and CDR2: MNHNS and SASEGT. As DNA, the CDR3 is TGTGCCAGCAGTGCCAGACAGGGGGTTTTTCTAACTGGAAACACCATATATTTT. Its translation: CASSARQGVFLTGNTIYF.

The chain employs TRBV18 and TRBJ2-1, with 7 bases fitting TRBD1. J gave up 5 bases and V 3 bases, and 7 bases lay outside the gene matches. This CDR3 is built from 15 residues. The germline V gene has CDR1 KGHSH and CDR2 LQKENI. Here the CDR3 DNA reads TGTGCCAGCTCACCCGGACAGGAAAGGGACAATGAGCAGTTCTTC. Translation gives CASSPGQERDNEQFF.

Worth noting for this clone: This sample includes further DNA sequences coding for the same CDR3. The gene calls are TRBV29-1 and TRBJ1-4; D call uncertain. Germline CDR1 SQVTM, CDR2 ANQGSEA. V gave up 3 bases and J gave up 8 bases, with 7 bases separating them. This CDR3 is 11 amino acids long. DNA of the CDR3: TGCAGCGTTGATTCGGGAGAAAAACTGTTTTTT. This gives the protein CSVDSGEKLFF.

The table lists this clone with a few counts. Other nucleotide sequences in the sample specify the same CDR3. The chain recombines TRBV28 with TRBJ1-4; the D gene is possibly TRBD1 (6 bases). Germline CDR1 and CDR2: MDHEN and SYDVKM. V lost 4 bases and J 6 bases, leaving 9 bases between the germline ends. The CDR3 runs to 13 residues. The CDR3 coding sequence is TGTGCCAGCAGTTCAGGGGCTGATGAAAAACTGTTTTTT. This encodes CASSSGADEKLFF. The whole variable domain, remainder taken from reference TRBV28 and TRBJ1-4, is DVKVTQSSRYLVKRTGEKVFLECVQDMDHENMFWYRQDPGLGLRLIYFSYDVKMKEKGDIPEGYSVSREKKERFSLILESASTNQTSMYLCASSSGADEKLFFGSGTQLSVL.

This rearrangement joins TRBV10-3 to TRBJ1-3; the D is unclear. The CDR3 is 13 residues long. CDR1 and CDR2 (germline): ENHRY, SYGVKD. Trimming stripped 7 bases from V and 0 bases from J, with 7 bases between. The CDR3 protein is CAIIVNSGNTIYF. CDR3 nucleotide sequence: TGTGCCATCATTGTCAACTCTGGAAACACCATATATTTT.

This clone appeared a few times. V and J are TRBV5-8 and TRBJ1-3; D call uncertain. Per the germline V gene, CDR1 is SGHTS and CDR2 is YDEGEE. The V end lost 7 bases, the J end lost 1 base, and 9 bases lay between the germline ends. This CDR3 is 13 amino acids long. The CDR3 DNA sequence: TGTGCCAGCCCAAGAGGGTCTGGAAACACCATATATTTT. Residues: CASPRGSGNTIYF.

This clone was picked up one time. The V and J genes are TRBV5-1 and TRBJ2-7; 8 nucleotides align to TRBD1. Trimming took 5 bases from V and 5 from J; bases not matched to a gene: 12. This CDR3 spans 15 amino acids. Germline loops: CDR1 SGHRS, CDR2 YFSETQ. CDR3 sequence (DNA): TGCGCCAGCAGAATGCAGCTGACAGGGGATCACGAGCAGTACTTC. Translation gives CASRMQLTGDHEQYF. The full variable domain, rest sourced from reference TRBV5-1 and TRBJ2-7, is KAGVTQTPRYLIKTRGQQVTLSCSPISGHRSVSWYQQTPGQGLQFLFEYFSETQRNKGNFPGRFSGRQFSNSRSEMNVSTLELGDSALYLCASRMQLTGDHEQYFGPGTRLTVT.

V and J are TRBV10-3 and TRBJ2-7; tentative D call: TRBD2 (6 bases). The V gene lost 11 bases and the J gene lost 12 bases, with 17 bases spanning the gap. CDR3 length: 10 residues. Germline assignment: CDR1 ENHRY and CDR2 SYGVKD. The CDR3 coding sequence is TGTGCCGTACGGGAGAGTCATTGGTACTTC. This translates into CAVRESHWYF.

The chain has TRBV6-5 and TRBJ2-7, with 11 nucleotides matching TRBD1. V shed 10 bases and J 2 bases; nucleotides not matched to a gene: 4. CDR3 length equals 13 residues. CDR1 is MNHEY, CDR2 SVGAGI, per germline. The CDR3 reads CATRTGGTYEQYF. DNA of the CDR3: TGTGCCACCAGGACAGGGGGCACCTACGAGCAGTACTTC.

This clone was seen more than once but under ten times. The chain links TRBV10-3 to TRBJ2-7; D gene unclear. Germline values: CDR1 ENHRY, CDR2 SYGVKD. The CDR3 spans 11 residues. Trimming shortened V by 3 bases and J by 3 bases, and 3 bases separated the two germline ends. CDR3 DNA sequence: TGTGCCATCAGTGACAGCTACGAGCAGTACTTC. Amino acid sequence: CAISDSYEQYF.

This clone was counted once. CDR3 sequence (DNA): TGCAGCGTTGGGATCTTGGTGACTAGCACAGATACGCAGTATTTT. Translating it yields CSVGILVTSTDTQYF. The rearrangement links TRBV29-1 to TRBJ2-3; D not resolved. CDR1 SQVTM and CDR2 ANQGSEA come from the germline V gene. The CDR3 sequence is 15 residues long. Between the trimmed V and J ends, which lost 4 bases and 0 bases, there was a span of 14 bases.

The J gene is TRBJ2-3, the V gene TRBV28; the match to TRBD1 covers 12 bases. With 6 bases clipped from V and 8 bases from J, the junction kept 6 bases outside the gene matches. Germline values: CDR1 MDHEN, CDR2 SYDVKM. The CDR3 sequence is 14 residues long. The CDR3 reads CASRHGTGGGTQYF. The CDR3 bases are TGTGCCAGCAGACACGGGACAGGGGGCGGTACGCAGTATTTT.